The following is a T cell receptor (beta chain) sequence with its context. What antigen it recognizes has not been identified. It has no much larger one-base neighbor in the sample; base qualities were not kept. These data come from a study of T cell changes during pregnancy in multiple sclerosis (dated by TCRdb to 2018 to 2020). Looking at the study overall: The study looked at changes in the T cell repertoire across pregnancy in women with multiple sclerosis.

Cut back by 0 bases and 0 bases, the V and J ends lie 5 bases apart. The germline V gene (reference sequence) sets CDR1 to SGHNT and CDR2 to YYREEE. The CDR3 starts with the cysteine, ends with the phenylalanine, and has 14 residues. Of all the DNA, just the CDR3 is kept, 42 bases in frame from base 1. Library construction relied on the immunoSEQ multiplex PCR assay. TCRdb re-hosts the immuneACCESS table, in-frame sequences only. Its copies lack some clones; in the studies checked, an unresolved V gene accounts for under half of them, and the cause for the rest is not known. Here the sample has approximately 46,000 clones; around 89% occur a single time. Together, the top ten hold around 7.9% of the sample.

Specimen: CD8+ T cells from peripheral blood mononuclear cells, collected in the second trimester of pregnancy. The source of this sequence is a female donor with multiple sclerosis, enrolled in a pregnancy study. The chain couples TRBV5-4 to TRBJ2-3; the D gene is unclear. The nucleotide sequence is TGTGCCAGCAGCTTGGCCCAGAGCACAGATACGCAGTATTTT. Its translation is CASSLAQSTDTQYF.